A single sample gave rise to the 29 T cell receptor beta chains below, sequenced in a study of read filtering for tumor transcriptome and immune sequencing. Molecular barcoded adaptors covering alpha/delta and beta/gamma chains were used on about 390 ng RNA. One entry per CDR3 protein, called by TCRdb with MiXCR from the reads. The table records 35,000 to 55,000 distinct CDR3 sequences, approximately 12% of them present only once. Sequences were obtained from a population of CD138-negative cells sorted from bone marrow. Receptors originate from a donor at least 40 years old with multiple myeloma.

This clonotype was seen repeatedly, ten times or more. The chain couples TRBV10-1 to TRBJ2-3; D is uncertain. V was clipped by 6 bases and J by 2 bases, with 9 bases between them. Germline CDR1 WNHNN, CDR2 SYGVQD (reference sequence). The CDR3 extends over 13 amino acids. The CDR3 sequence is CASRRTYTDTQYF. The CDR3 bases are TGCGCCAGCAGGAGAACGTACACAGATACGCAGTATTTT.

With regard to this clonotype: One junction end does not reproduce the germline sequence, and a read error may be involved. V and J are TRBV27 and TRBJ2-7; 7 bases map to TRBD2. The CDR3 runs 13 residues. Looked up from germline, CDR1 is MNHEY and CDR2 is SMNVEV (reference sequence). In DNA, the CDR3 is TGTGCCAGCAGTTTGGACGGGGGGTACGAGCGGTACTTC. Protein: CASSLDGGYERYF.

Turning to this clonotype: One end of the junction is discordant with germline, which a read error may explain. V usage is TRBV13 and J usage is TRBJ1-2; 7 bases agree with TRBD1. CDR1 is PRHDT and CDR2 is FYEKMQ in the germline V gene (reference sequence). The CDR3 has 15 amino acids. CDR3 nucleotides: TGTGCCAGCAGTCCCAGTGGACAGGTTAACTATGGCTGCACCTTC. As protein: CASSPSGQVNYGCTF.

In this sample, this clonotype turned up many times. The chain carries TRBV7-4 and TRBJ2-7; D ambiguous. The germline gives CDR1 SGHVT, CDR2 SQSDAQ. Trimming left V 1 base short and J 5 bases short, with 18 bases between. This CDR3 comprises 16 residues. The CDR3 DNA reads as TGTGCCAGCAGCTTAGAATCGAAGGGATGCCTGGACGAGCAGTACTTC. Encoded protein: CASSLESKGCLDEQYF.

The table lists this clonotype with many counts. This chain connects TRBV7-9 to TRBJ1-1; D might be TRBD1 (5 bases). The CDR3 is made up of 13 amino acids. Germline CDR1 and CDR2: SEHNR and FQNEAQ (reference sequence). V was trimmed by 4 bases and J by 5 bases, leaving 11 bases between them. CDR3 DNA sequence: TGTGCCAGCAGCTGGTCCGGGGGGACTGAAGCTTTCTTT. Protein product: CASSWSGGTEAFF.

This clonotype was seen many times. A much more abundant neighbour one base away suggests this may be a read error. The rearrangement joins TRBV30 to TRBJ1-4; no firm D call. Trimming shortened V by 1 base and J by 10 bases, and 13 bases separated the two germline ends. Germline V lookup: CDR1 GTSNPN, CDR2 SVGIG (reference sequence). The CDR3 spans 13 residues. Here the CDR3 DNA reads TGTGCCTGGAGTGAGGAGATGTTTGGAAAACTGTTTTTT. This translates into CAWSEEMFGKLFF.

The sample holds many counts of this clonotype. This chain links TRBV28 with TRBJ2-2, with 7 bases lining up with TRBD2. Germline CDR1 MDHEN, CDR2 SYDVKM. This CDR3 contains 15 residues. V shed 2 bases and J 6 bases; nucleotides not matched to a gene: 6. The CDR3 region has the DNA TGTGCCAGCAGTTTAAGTCAGGGAGGGGCCGGGGAGCTGTTTTTT. As protein: CASSLSQGGAGELFF. The full variable domain, its missing parts supplied by reference TRBV28 and TRBJ2-2, is DVKVTQSSRYLVKRTGEKVFLECVQDMDHENMFWYRQDPGLGLRLIYFSYDVKMKEKGDIPEGYSVSREKKERFSLILESASTNQTSMYLCASSLSQGGAGELFFGEGSRLTVL.

Only a few counts were recorded for this clonotype. The chain is built from TRBV19 and TRBJ2-5; the D call may be TRBD1 or TRBD2 (5 bases each). V was trimmed by 4 bases and J by 3 bases, leaving 6 bases between them. Germline CDR1 LNHDA, CDR2 SQIVND (reference sequence). The CDR3 sequence is 12 residues long. The chain's CDR3 is CASSRGKETQYF. The CDR3 DNA reads as TGTGCCAGTAGTAGGGGGAAAGAGACCCAGTACTTC. Filled out from reference TRBV19 and TRBJ2-5, the complete variable domain reads DGGITQSPKYLFRKEGQNVTLSCEQNLNHDAMYWYRQDPGQGLRLIYYSQIVNDFQKGDIAEGYSVSREKKESFPLTVTSAQKNPTAFYLCASSRGKETQYFGPGTRLLVL.

This clonotype was recorded many times. The chain has TRBV7-2 and TRBJ2-1, with unresolved D. The germline gives CDR1 SGHTA, CDR2 FQGNSA. V was shortened by 1 base and J by 4 bases, with 5 bases between the two germline ends. The CDR3 runs to 13 residues. The CDR3 loop reads CASSLGRYNEQFF. In DNA form, the CDR3 reads TGTGCCAGCAGCTTAGGGCGGTACAATGAGCAGTTCTTC.

This clonotype was detected many times. V is TRBV20-1 and J is TRBJ2-1; D not resolved. Germline CDR1 DFQATT, CDR2 SNEGSKA (reference sequence). The CDR3 totals 14 residues. The V end lost 6 bases, the J end lost 5 bases, and 17 bases lay between the germline ends. Here the CDR3 DNA reads TGCAGTGCCCCCCCCGACCGGTCCAACAATGAGCAGTTCTTC. Translating gives CSAPPDRSNNEQFF.

This clonotype was detected many times. This chain links TRBV9 with TRBJ2-5, with D perhaps being TRBD1 or TRBD2 (5 bases each). Trimming took off 7 bases at V and 6 bases at J, with 16 bases between the two ends. This CDR3 region has 13 residues. CDR1 is SGDLS and CDR2 is YYNGEE in the germline V gene. CDR3 loop: CASLWDPLQTQYF. CDR3 bases: TGTGCCAGCTTATGGGACCCCTTGCAGACCCAGTACTTC.

This clonotype was seen a handful of times. Being one base from a much bigger clone, this may be a read error. This chain links TRBV7-3 with TRBJ2-4; no definite D call. CDR3 length equals 13 residues. The germline V gene encodes CDR1 SGHTA and CDR2 FQGTGA. The CDR3 bases are TGTGCCAGCAACTTAAATAGTAAAAACATTCAGTACTTC. Its translation: CASNLNSKNIQYF.

This clonotype was observed many times. This chain links TRBV29-1 with TRBJ2-7; possible D gene TRBD2, 5 bases. The CDR3 length is 13 residues. CDR1 SQVTM and CDR2 ANQGSEA come from the germline V gene. The V end lost 5 bases, the J end lost 3 bases, and 14 bases lay between the germline ends. The CDR3: CSVSEGTIYEQYF. The DNA of the CDR3 is TGCAGCGTTTCCGAGGGTACCATCTACGAGCAGTACTTC.

This clonotype showed up many times. The J gene is TRBJ1-2, the V gene TRBV5-6, with 8 bases aligning to TRBD1. V was clipped by 4 bases and J by 2 bases; unmatched bases: 1. The CDR3 covers 13 residues. Germline CDR1 reads SGHDT; CDR2 reads YYEEEE. The CDR3 region is CASSRDRNYGYTF. In DNA form, the CDR3 reads TGTGCCAGCAGCCGGGACAGGAACTATGGCTACACCTTC. The full variable domain, rest sourced from reference TRBV5-6 and TRBJ1-2, is DAGVTQSPTHLIKTRGQQVTLRCSPKSGHDTVSWYQQALGQGPQFIFQYYEEEERQRGNFPDRFSGHQFPNYSSELNVNALLLGDSALYLCASSRDRNYGYTFGSGTRLTVV.

The table lists this clonotype with a count of one. The junction differs from germline at one of its ends, possibly a read error. V and J are TRBV18 and TRBJ2-1, with a possible D match to TRBD2 (5 bases). Germline lookup yields CDR1 KGHSH and CDR2 LQKENI. The CDR3 runs 16 residues. CDR3 sequence reads: CARSPNLGNDYNEQFF. DNA for the CDR3: TGTGCCAGGTCACCAAATCTCGGGAACGACTACAATGAGCAGTTCTTC. Drawing the rest from reference TRBV18 and TRBJ2-1, the complete variable domain is NAGVMQNPRHLVRRRGQEARLRCSPMKGHSHVYWYRQLPEEGLKFMVYLQKENIIDESGMPKERFSAEFPKEGPSILRIQQVVRGDSAAYFCARSPNLGNDYNEQFFGPGTRLTVL.

This clonotype was observed many times. This chain connects TRBV30 to TRBJ2-7, with 12 bases matching TRBD2. Looked up from germline, CDR1 is GTSNPN and CDR2 is SVGIG (reference sequence). Germline trimming cut 4 bases from V and 3 bases from J; bases unmatched to any gene: 4. The CDR3 length is 14 residues. CDR3 coding DNA: TGTGCCTGGACAAGGGGACTAGCGGGCTACGAGCAGTACTTC. As protein: CAWTRGLAGYEQYF.

This clonotype was counted many times. The chain has TRBV6-4 and TRBJ2-5, with 10 bases fitting TRBD2. The CDR3 spans 13 residues. Germline CDR1 and CDR2: MRHNA and SNTAGT. V shed 5 bases, J shed 5 bases, and the junction held 2 bases outside the gene matches. The CDR3 sequence: CASSQREGETQYF. The CDR3 region has the DNA TGTGCCAGCAGTCAGCGGGAGGGGGAGACCCAGTACTTC.

The chain carries TRBV5-1 and TRBJ2-2; TRBD1 aligns across 9 bases. J was trimmed by 4 bases and V by 5 bases; bases with no gene match: 6. The CDR3 runs to 15 residues. CDR1 and CDR2 (germline): SGHRS, YFSETQ. The CDR3 DNA reads as TGCGCCAGCAGATCCGGACAGGGGACCACCGGGGAGCTGTTTTTT. It yields the protein CASRSGQGTTGELFF.

In its sample, this clonotype is medium-sized. This chain links TRBV30 with TRBJ2-3; D gene ambiguous. CDR3 length equals 13 residues. Germline loops: CDR1 GTSNPN, CDR2 SVGIG (reference sequence). Trimming removed 2 bases from V and 4 bases from J, with 10 bases in between. DNA for the CDR3: TGTGCCTGGAGTCTAAGCGAAGCAGATACGCAGTATTTT. Residues: CAWSLSEADTQYF.

This clonotype appeared many times. The chain recombines TRBV27 with TRBJ2-2, with TRBD1 matching 8 bases. Trimming at V came to 5 bases and at J to 5 bases, leaving 13 bases not matched to a gene. Germline lookup yields CDR1 MNHEY and CDR2 SMNVEV (reference sequence). The CDR3 loop spans 17 amino acids. The CDR3 sequence is CASSLDRGVRGTGELFF. Written as DNA, the CDR3 is TGTGCCAGCAGTCTAGACAGGGGAGTAAGGGGGACCGGGGAGCTGTTTTTT.

At least ten counts were recorded for this clonotype. The V and J genes are TRBV7-9 and TRBJ2-2; D not certain. The V gene's germline CDR1 is SEHNR and CDR2 FQNEAQ (reference sequence). Trimming left V 3 bases short and J 2 bases short, with 4 bases between. The CDR3 runs to 13 residues. The CDR3: CASSFGNTGELFF. The CDR3 DNA is TGTGCCAGCAGCTTTGGTAACACCGGGGAGCTGTTTTTT.

There are many counts of this clonotype. In DNA form, the CDR3 reads TGTGCCAGCAGTGAAAGCAGGGTTGAAGAAAAACTGTTTTTT. This gives the protein CASSESRVEEKLFF. J is TRBJ1-4 and V is TRBV2; maybe TRBD1 (5 bases). CDR1 and CDR2 from the germline V gene are SNHLY and FYNNEI. V was cut by 2 bases and J by 8 bases, with 12 bases left in between. The CDR3 covers 14 residues.

This clonotype appeared many times. The gene calls are TRBV2 and TRBJ1-5; D gene uncertain. This CDR3 region has 14 residues. V shed 4 bases and J shed 4 bases, with 11 bases lying between them. Germline assignment: CDR1 SNHLY and CDR2 FYNNEI. CDR3 loop: CASSVAWVNQPQHF. The CDR3 DNA reads TGTGCCAGCAGTGTTGCCTGGGTGAATCAGCCCCAGCATTTT.

This clonotype was counted ten times or more. CDR3 sequence reads: CASSLGQGNTGELFF. The CDR3 DNA reads TGTGCCAGCAGCTTGGGACAGGGAAACACCGGGGAGCTGTTTTTT. The chain uses TRBV11-3 and TRBJ2-2; 9 nucleotides align to TRBD1. The CDR3 runs to 15 residues. The V and J ends lost 3 bases and 2 bases, in that order; junction bases with no gene match: 1. Germline V gene sequence: CDR1 SGHNT, CDR2 YENEEA.

The sample holds many counts of this clonotype. The chain recombines TRBV19 with TRBJ2-2; either TRBD1 or TRBD2 may fit D (5 bases each). Per germline, CDR1 LNHDA and CDR2 SQIVND (reference sequence). The germline V and J ends were trimmed by 3 bases and 6 bases, with 8 bases remaining between them. The CDR3 runs 13 residues. The CDR3 loop reads CASSIQGPGELFF. CDR3 coding DNA: TGTGCCAGTAGTATCCAGGGACCCGGGGAGCTGTTTTTT.

A few counts support this clonotype. A read error may explain this, as a much larger clone is one base away. The CDR3 loop is CVSSLGGGGYEQYF. The CDR3 region has the DNA TGCGTCAGCAGCTTGGGGGGGGGAGGCTACGAGCAGTACTTC. V usage is TRBV5-1 and J usage is TRBJ2-7, with 7 bases lining up with TRBD2. CDR1 is SGHRS and CDR2 is YFSETQ in the germline V gene. This CDR3 comprises 14 residues.

This clonotype was recorded many times. DNA for the CDR3: TGTGCCAGCAGGGCAGCTGCCTACAATGAGCAGTTCTTC. Amino acids: CASRAAAYNEQFF. The chain is built from TRBV2 and TRBJ2-1; no definite D call. V was clipped by 6 bases and J by 2 bases, with 8 bases between them. Germline-derived CDR1 and CDR2 are SNHLY and FYNNEI. The CDR3 sequence is 13 residues long.

This clonotype appeared a few times. A much larger clone is a single base away; this may be a read error. The conserved closing phenylalanine or tryptophan is absent in this CDR3, likely reflecting a read error. The chain carries TRBV6-5 and TRBJ2-1, with 13 nucleotides matching TRBD2. The CDR3 is 15 amino acids. J lost 12 bases, V lost 5 bases, and 10 bases had no gene match. Germline V gene sequence: CDR1 MNHEY, CDR2 SVGAGI. The CDR3 coding sequence is TGTGCCAGCAGTCAAGGACTAGCGGGAGTGGGGGGGCAGTTCCTC. It codes for CASSQGLAGVGGQFL.

Turning to this clonotype: The likely explanation is a read error, given a far larger clone one base away. The rearrangement links TRBV6-1 to TRBJ2-1, with 9 bases aligning to TRBD2. CDR1 and CDR2 (germline): MNHNS, SASEGT. This CDR3 region has 16 residues. The CDR3 reads CASSPGLADTYNVQFF. For the CDR3, the DNA is TGTGCCAGCAGTCCGGGACTAGCCGATACCTACAATGTGCAGTTCTTC.